This T cell receptor (beta chain) appears in the sequencing data of a study of T cell clonality in common variable immunodeficiency. Clones were sequenced by immunoSEQ multiplex PCR, and TCRdb holds only the in-frame ones, with some missing. This repertoire holds 35,000 to 50,000 clones, and none appear only once. At least ten counts were recorded for this clone. Read sequence stops 3 residues before the CDR3 end, and the germline J gene provides the missing end. Germline CDR1 is DFQATT and CDR2 is SNEGSKA (reference sequence). Trimming took off 5 bases at V and 1 base at J, with 11 bases between the two ends. The CDR3 spans 13 residues.

This rearrangement joins TRBV20-1 to TRBJ1-1, with unresolved D. This sequence was found in a person aged 18 to 70 in good health. Material for sequencing was peripheral blood mononuclear cells. Incomplete CDR3 DNA: TGCAGTGCTGAGAGACACTCGAACACTGAA. Its protein is CSAERHSNTE. The whole CDR3 is CSAERHSNTEAFF.